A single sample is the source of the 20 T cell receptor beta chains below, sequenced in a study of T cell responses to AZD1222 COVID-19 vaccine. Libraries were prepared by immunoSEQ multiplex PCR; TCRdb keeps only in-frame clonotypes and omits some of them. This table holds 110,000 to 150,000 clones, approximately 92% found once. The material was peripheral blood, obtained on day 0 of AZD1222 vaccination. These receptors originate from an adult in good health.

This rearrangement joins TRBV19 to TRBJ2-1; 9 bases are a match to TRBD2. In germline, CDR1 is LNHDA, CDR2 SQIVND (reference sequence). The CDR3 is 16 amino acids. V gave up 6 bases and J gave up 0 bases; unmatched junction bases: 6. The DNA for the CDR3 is TGTGCCAGTAGAGATAGCGGGGGAAGCTCCTACAATGAGCAGTTCTTC. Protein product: CASRDSGGSSYNEQFF.

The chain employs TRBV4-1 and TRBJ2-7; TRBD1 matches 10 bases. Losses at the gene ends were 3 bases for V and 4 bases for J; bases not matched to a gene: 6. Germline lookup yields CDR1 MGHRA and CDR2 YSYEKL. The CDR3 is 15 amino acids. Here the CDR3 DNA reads TGCGCCAGCAGCCACCGGACAGGGGGAGGGTACGAGCAGTACTTC. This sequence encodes CASSHRTGGGYEQYF.

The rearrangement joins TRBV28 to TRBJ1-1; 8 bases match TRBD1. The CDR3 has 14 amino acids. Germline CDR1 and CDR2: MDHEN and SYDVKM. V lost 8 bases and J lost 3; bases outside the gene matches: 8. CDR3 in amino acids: CASGTGQGYTEAFF. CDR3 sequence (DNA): TGTGCCAGCGGAACCGGACAGGGTTACACTGAAGCTTTCTTT.

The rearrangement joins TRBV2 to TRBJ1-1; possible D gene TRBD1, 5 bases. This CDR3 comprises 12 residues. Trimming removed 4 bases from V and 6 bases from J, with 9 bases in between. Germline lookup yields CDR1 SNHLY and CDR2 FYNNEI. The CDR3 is CASSAGSAEAFF. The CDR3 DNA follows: TGTGCCAGCAGTGCAGGGTCCGCTGAAGCTTTCTTT.

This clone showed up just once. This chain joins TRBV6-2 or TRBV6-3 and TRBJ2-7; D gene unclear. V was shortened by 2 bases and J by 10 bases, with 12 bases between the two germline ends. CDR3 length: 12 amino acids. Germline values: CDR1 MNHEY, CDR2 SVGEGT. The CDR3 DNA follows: TGTGCCAGCAGTTACCTCGCCTCCAGCCAGTACTTC. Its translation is CASSYLASSQYF.

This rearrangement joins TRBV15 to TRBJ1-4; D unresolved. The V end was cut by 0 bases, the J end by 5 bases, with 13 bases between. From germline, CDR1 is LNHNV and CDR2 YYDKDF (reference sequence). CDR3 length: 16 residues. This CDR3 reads CATSRDRKGSNEKLFF. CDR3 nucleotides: TGTGCCACCAGCAGAGATAGGAAGGGATCCAATGAAAAACTGTTTTTT.

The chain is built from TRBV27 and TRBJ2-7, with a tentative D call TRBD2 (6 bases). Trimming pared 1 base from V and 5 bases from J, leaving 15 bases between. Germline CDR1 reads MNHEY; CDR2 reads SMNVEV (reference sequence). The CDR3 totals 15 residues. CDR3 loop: CASSLLMASVNEQYF. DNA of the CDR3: TGTGCCAGCAGTTTATTAATGGCTAGCGTCAACGAGCAGTACTTC.

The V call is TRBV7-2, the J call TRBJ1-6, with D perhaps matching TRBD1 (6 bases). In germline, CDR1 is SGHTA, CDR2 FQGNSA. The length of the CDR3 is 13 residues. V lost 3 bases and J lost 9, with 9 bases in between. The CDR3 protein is CASSFYRVSPLHF. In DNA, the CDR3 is TGTGCCAGCAGCTTTTACAGGGTTTCACCCCTCCACTTT.

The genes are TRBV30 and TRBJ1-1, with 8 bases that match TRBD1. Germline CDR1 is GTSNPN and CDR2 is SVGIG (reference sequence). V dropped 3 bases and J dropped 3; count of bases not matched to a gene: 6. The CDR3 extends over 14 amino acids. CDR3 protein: CAWRSRQGYTEAFF. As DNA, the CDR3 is TGTGCCTGGAGATCTAGACAGGGGTACACTGAAGCTTTCTTT.

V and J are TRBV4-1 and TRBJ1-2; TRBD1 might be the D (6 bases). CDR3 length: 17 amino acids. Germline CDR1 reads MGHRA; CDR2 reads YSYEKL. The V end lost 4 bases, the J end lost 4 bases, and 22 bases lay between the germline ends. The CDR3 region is CASSPPLGGGRGYGYTF. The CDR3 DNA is TGCGCCAGCAGCCCTCCCCTCGGGGGGGGCAGGGGCTATGGCTACACCTTC.

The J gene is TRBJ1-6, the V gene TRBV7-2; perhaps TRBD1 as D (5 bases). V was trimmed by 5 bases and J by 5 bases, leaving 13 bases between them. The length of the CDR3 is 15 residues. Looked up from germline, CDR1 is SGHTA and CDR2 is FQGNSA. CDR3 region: CASSALGVDNSPLHF. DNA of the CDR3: TGTGCCAGCAGCGCCTTAGGGGTGGATAATTCACCCCTCCACTTT.

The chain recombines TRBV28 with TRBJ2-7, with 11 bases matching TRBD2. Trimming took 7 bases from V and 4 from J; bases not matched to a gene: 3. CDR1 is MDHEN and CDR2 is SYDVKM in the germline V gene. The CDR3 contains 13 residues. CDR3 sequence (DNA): TGTGCCAGCATGACTAGCGGGATATACGAGCAGTACTTC. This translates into CASMTSGIYEQYF.

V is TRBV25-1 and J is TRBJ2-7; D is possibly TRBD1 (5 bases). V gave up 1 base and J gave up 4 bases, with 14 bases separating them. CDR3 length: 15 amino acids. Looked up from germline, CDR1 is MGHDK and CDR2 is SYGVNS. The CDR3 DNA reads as TGTGCCAGCAGTGAATCCAGGGCAAACCAATACGAGCAGTACTTC. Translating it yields CASSESRANQYEQYF.

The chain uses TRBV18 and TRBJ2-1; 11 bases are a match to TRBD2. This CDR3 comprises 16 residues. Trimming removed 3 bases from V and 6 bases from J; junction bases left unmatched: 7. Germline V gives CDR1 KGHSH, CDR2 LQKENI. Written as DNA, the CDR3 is TGTGCCAGCTCACCCCCTAGCGGGAGGATTATCAATGAGCAGTTCTTC. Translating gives CASSPPSGRIINEQFF.

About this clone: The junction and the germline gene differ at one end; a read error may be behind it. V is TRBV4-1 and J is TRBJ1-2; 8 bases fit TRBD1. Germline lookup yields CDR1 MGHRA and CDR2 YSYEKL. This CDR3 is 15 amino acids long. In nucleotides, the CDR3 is TGCGCCAGCAGCCAGATCAATGGGGCGCAGGGGGCCGCCTTCTTC. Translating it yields CASSQINGAQGAAFF.

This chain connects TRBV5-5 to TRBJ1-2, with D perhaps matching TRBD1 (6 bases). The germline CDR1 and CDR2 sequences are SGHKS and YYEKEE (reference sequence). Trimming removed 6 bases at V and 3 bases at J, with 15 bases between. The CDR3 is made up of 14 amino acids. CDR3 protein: CASTNGGSYYGYTF. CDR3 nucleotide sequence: TGTGCCAGCACGAACGGGGGCTCCTACTATGGCTACACCTTC.

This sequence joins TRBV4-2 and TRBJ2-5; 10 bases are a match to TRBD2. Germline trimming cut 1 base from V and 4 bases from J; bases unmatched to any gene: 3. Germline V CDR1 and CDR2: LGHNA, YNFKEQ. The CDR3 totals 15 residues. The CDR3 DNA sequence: TGTGCCAGCAGCCAAGTAGCGGGAGGTCGAGAGACCCAGTACTTC. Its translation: CASSQVAGGRETQYF.

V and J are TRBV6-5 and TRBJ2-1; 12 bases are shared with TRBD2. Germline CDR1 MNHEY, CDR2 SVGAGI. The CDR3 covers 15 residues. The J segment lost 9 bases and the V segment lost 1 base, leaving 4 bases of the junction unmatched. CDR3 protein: CASSYLLAGGFEQFF. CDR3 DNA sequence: TGTGCCAGCAGTTACTTGCTAGCGGGAGGGTTTGAGCAGTTCTTC.

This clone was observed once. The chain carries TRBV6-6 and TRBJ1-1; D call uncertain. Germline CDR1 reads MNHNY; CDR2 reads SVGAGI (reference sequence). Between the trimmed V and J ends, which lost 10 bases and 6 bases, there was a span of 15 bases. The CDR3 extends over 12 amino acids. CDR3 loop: CATRATLAEAFF. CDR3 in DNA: TGTGCCACCCGGGCGACACTTGCTGAAGCTTTCTTT.

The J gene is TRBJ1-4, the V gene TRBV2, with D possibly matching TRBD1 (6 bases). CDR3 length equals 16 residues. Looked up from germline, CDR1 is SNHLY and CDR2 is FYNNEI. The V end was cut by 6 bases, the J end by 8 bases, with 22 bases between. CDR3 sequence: CASRGLPRGPTEKLFF. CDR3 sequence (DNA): TGTGCCAGCAGGGGGCTTCCCAGGGGACCCACCGAAAAACTGTTTTTT.